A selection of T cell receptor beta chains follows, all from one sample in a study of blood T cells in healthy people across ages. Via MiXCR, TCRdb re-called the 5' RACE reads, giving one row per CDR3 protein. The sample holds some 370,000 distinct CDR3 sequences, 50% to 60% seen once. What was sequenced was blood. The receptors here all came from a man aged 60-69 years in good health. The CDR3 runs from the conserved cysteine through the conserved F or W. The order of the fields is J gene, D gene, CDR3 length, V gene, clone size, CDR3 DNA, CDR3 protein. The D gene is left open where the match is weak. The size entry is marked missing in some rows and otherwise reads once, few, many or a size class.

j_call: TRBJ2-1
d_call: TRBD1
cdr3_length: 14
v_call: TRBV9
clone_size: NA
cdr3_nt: TGTGCCAGCAGCTCCGAGGACAGGAACAATGAGCAGTTCTTC
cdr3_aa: CASSSEDRNNEQFF

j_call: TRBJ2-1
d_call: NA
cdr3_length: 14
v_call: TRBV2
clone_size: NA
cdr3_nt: TGTGCCAGCAGTCCCGGTGTAGCGGACAATGAGCAGTTCTTC
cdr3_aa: CASSPGVADNEQFF

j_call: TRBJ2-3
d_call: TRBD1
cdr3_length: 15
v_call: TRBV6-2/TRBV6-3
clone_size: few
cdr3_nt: TGTGCCAGCAGTTGGGGACAGGGTGAAGCAGATACGCAGTATTTT
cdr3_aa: CASSWGQGEADTQYF

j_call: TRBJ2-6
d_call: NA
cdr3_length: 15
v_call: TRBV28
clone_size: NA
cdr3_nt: TGTGCCAGTCAAGATGCGGGAACTGGGGCCAACGTCCTGACTTTC
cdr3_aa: CASQDAGTGANVLTF

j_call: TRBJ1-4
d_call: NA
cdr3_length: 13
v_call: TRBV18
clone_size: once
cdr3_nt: TGTGCCAGCTCACCAGGGCTGGGTGAAAAACTGTTTTTT
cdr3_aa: CASSPGLGEKLFF

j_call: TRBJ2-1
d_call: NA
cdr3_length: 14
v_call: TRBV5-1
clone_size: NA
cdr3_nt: TGCGCCAGCAGCTTGGATAGGAGAGGAAATGAGCAGTTCTTC
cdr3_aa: CASSLDRRGNEQFF

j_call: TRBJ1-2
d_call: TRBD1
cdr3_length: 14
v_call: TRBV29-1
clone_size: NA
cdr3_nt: TGCAGCACGTACCAGGGGGCTTTTAACTATGGCTACACCTTC
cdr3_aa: CSTYQGAFNYGYTF

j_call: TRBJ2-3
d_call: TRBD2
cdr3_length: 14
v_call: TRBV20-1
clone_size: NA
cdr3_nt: TGCAGTGCTAGCGGGAGGGCTAGAAGAGATACGCAGTATTTT
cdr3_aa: CSASGRARRDTQYF

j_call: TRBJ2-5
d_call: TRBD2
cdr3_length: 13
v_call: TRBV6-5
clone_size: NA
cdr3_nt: TGTGCCAGCAGTTACGTACAGGCGGGGGAGCAGTACTTC
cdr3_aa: CASSYVQAGEQYF

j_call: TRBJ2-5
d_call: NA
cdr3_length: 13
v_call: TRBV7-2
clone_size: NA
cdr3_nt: TGTGCCAGCTCGTCATACGCCTACGAGCAGTGGTACTTC
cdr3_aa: CASSSYAYEQWYF

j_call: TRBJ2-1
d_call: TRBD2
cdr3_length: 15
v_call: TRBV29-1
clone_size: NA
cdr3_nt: TGCAGCGTTGAAGTGGAAGCGGGGGGGAGGAATGAGCAGTTCTTC
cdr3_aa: CSVEVEAGGRNEQFF

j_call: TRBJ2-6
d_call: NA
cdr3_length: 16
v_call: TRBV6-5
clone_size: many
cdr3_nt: TGTGCCAGCAGTTCACCACAGGGAGCTGGGGCCAACGTCCTGACTTTC
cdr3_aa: CASSSPQGAGANVLTF

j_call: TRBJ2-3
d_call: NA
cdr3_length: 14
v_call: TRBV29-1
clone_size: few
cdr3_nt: TGCAGCGTTGTGCAGCGTGCTAGCACAGATACGCAGTATTTT
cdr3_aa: CSVVQRASTDTQYF

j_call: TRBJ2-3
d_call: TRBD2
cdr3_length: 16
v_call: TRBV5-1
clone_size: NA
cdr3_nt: TGCGCCAGCAGCATGGGACTAGCGGGAGGTTTAGATACGCAGTATTTT
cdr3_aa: CASSMGLAGGLDTQYF

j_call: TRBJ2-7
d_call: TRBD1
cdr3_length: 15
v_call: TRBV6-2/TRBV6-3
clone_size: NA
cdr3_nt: TGTGCCAGCAGCCGCCCGGGACAGGGAACATACGAGCAGTACTTC
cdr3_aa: CASSRPGQGTYEQYF

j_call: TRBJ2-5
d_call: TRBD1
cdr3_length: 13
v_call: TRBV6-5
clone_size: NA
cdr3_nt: TGTGCCAGCAGCGGGGACAGGGGCTTTGAGCAGTACTTC
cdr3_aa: CASSGDRGFEQYF

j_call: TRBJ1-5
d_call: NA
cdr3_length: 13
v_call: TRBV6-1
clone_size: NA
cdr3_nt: TGTGCCAGCAGTGAAGGTGTACGTCAGCCCCAGCATTTT
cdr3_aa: CASSEGVRQPQHF

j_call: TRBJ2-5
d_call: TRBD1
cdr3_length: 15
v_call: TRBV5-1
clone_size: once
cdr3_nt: TGCGCCAGCAGCCCGAGGACAGGGGGCGGTGAGACCCAGTACTTC
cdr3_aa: CASSPRTGGGETQYF

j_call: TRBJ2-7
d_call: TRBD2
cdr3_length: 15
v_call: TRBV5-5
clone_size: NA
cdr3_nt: TGTGCCAGCAGCTTGGGACTAGCGGCCTCCTACGAGCAGTACTTC
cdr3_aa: CASSLGLAASYEQYF

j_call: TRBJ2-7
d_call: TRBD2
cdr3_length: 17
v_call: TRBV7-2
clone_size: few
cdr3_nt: TGTGCCAGCAGCCTCCAGAGGCTAGCGGGAGTACGGGGGGAGCAGTACTTC
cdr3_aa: CASSLQRLAGVRGEQYF

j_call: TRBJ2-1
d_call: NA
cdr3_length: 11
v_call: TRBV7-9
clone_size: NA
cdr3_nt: TGTGCCAGCACCTCAAGAAATGAGCAGTTCTTC
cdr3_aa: CASTSRNEQFF

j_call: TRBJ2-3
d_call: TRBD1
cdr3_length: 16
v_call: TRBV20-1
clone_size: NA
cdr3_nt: TGCAGTGCCAACACACCAATCACAGGGGGCACAGATACGCAGTATTTT
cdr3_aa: CSANTPITGGTDTQYF